These 6 T cell receptor beta chains originate from one sample sequenced in a study of PD-L1 blockade in urothelial cancer. Data came from immunoSEQ multiplex PCR; TCRdb stores just in-frame clones and leaves some out. Among about 80,000 clones listed, 87% were seen once. The material was PBMCs, obtained around atezolizumab (anti-PD-L1) treatment. The receptors come from a woman aged 70-85 years with urothelial cancer.

The V and J genes are TRBV6-5 and TRBJ1-5, with D possibly TRBD1 on 5 matching bases. This CDR3 contains 14 residues. Germline V lookup: CDR1 MNHEY, CDR2 SVGAGI. Between the trimmed V and J ends, which lost 5 bases and 3 bases, there was a span of 11 bases. The CDR3 here is CASSEDTDNQPQHF. The DNA of the CDR3 is TGTGCCAGCAGTGAGGACACGGACAATCAGCCCCAGCATTTT.

The rearrangement uses TRBV5-1 and TRBJ2-1; possible D gene TRBD2, 7 bases. CDR1 is SGHRS and CDR2 is YFSETQ in the germline V gene. The CDR3 is 14 residues long. Trimming removed 7 bases from V and 6 bases from J, with 17 bases in between. For the CDR3, the DNA is TGCGCCAGCGGGGGGGGCCAGGTCAGCAATGAGCAGTTCTTC. Its protein is CASGGGQVSNEQFF.

The chain has TRBV30 and TRBJ1-1, with 8 bases that match TRBD1. Losses at the gene ends were 2 bases for V and 5 bases for J; bases not matched to a gene: 4. The V gene's germline CDR1 is GTSNPN and CDR2 SVGIG (reference sequence). The CDR3 is made up of 13 amino acids. The CDR3 loop reads CAWSSRGRTEAFF. CDR3 bases: TGTGCCTGGAGTTCCAGGGGGCGGACTGAAGCTTTCTTT.

This clone has only one observation. Here the CDR3 reads CASSRQGKRGYTF. The CDR3 DNA sequence: TGTGCCAGCAGCCGACAGGGGAAGAGAGGCTACACCTTC. The chain carries TRBV7-9 and TRBJ1-2; 8 bases match TRBD1. Trimming cost V 5 bases and J 8 bases; bases outside gene matches: 7. The V gene's germline CDR1 is SEHNR and CDR2 FQNEAQ (reference sequence). This CDR3 is 13 amino acids long.

The V gene is TRBV19, the J gene TRBJ2-1; 7 bases align to TRBD2. Germline V gene sequence: CDR1 LNHDA, CDR2 SQIVND (reference sequence). The trim removed 3 bases at V and 7 bases at J, leaving 3 bases unmatched. The CDR3 extends over 13 amino acids. The CDR3 DNA is TGTGCCAGTAGTATCTCACTAGCGAATGAGCAGTTCTTC. This codes for CASSISLANEQFF.

V and J are TRBV11-2 and TRBJ2-7; TRBD1 agrees at 7 bases. The CDR3 has 14 amino acids. Trimming took 2 bases from V and 1 from J; bases not matched to a gene: 2. Germline V gives CDR1 SGHAT, CDR2 FQNNGV. Here the CDR3 reads CASSLTGASYEQYF. CDR3 in DNA: TGTGCCAGCAGCTTAACAGGGGCTTCCTACGAGCAGTACTTC.